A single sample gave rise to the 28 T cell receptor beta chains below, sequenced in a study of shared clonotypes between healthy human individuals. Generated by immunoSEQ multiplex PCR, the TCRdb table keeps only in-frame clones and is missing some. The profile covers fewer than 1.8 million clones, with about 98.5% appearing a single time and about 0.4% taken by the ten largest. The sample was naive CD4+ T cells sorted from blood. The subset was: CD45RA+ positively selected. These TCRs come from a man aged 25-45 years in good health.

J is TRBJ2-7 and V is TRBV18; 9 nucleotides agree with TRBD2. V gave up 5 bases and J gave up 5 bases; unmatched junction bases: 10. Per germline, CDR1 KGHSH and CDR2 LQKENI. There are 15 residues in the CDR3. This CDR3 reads CASSVNALAGNEQYF. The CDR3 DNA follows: TGTGCCAGCTCAGTAAACGCGCTAGCGGGGAACGAGCAGTACTTC.

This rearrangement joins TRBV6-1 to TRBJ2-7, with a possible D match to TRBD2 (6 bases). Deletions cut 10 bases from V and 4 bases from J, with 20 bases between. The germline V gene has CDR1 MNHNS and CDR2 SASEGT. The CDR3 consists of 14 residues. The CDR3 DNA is TGTGCCACGAAGCGGGCGGGAAGTATATACGAGCAGTACTTC. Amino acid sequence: CATKRAGSIYEQYF.

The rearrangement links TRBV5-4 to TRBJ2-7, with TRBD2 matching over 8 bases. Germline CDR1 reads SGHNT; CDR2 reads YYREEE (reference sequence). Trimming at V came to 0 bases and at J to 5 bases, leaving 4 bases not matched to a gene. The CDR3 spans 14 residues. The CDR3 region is CASSLGGLVHEQYF. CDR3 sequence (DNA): TGTGCCAGCAGCTTGGGGGGACTAGTCCACGAGCAGTACTTC.

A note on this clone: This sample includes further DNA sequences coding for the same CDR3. This chain's CDR3 is CSVDRGLGEQYF. The DNA for the CDR3 is TGCAGCGTAGACAGGGGGCTAGGGGAGCAGTACTTC. The chain recombines TRBV29-1 with TRBJ2-7; 10 bases agree with TRBD1. The CDR3 has 12 residues. Per the germline V gene, CDR1 is SQVTM and CDR2 is ANQGSEA. After removal of 6 bases from V and 7 bases from J, the junction contained 6 bases not matched to a gene.

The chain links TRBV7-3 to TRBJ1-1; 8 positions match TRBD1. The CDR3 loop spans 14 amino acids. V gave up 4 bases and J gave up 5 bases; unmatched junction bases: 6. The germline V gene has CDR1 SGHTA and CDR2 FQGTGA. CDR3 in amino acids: CASSSGQGRTEAFF. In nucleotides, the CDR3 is TGTGCCAGCAGCTCCGGACAGGGAAGGACTGAAGCTTTCTTT.

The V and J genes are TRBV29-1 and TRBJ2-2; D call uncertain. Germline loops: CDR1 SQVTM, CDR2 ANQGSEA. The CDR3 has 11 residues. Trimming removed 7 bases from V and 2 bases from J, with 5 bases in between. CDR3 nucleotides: TGCAGCGCGAGTAACACCGGGGAGCTGTTTTTT. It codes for CSASNTGELFF.

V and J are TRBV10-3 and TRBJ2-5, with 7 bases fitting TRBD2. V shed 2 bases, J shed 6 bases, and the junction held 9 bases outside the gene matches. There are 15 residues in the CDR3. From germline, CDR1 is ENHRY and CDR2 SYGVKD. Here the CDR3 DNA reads TGTGCCATCAGTGAGAATCGCGGGAGCGTCCAGACCCAGTACTTC. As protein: CAISENRGSVQTQYF.

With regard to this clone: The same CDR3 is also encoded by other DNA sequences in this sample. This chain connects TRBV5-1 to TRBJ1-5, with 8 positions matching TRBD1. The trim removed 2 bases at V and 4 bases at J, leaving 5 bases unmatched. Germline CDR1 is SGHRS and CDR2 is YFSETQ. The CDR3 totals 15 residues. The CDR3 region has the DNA TGCGCCAGCAGCTTAGGAGGACAGGGTAATCAGCCCCAGCATTTT. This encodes CASSLGGQGNQPQHF.

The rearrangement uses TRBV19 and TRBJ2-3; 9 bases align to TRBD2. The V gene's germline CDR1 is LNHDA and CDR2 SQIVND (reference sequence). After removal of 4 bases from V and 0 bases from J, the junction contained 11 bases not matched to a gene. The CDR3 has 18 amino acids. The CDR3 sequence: CASSTWTSAPFSTDTQYF. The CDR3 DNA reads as TGTGCCAGTAGTACTTGGACTAGCGCACCCTTTAGCACAGATACGCAGTATTTT.

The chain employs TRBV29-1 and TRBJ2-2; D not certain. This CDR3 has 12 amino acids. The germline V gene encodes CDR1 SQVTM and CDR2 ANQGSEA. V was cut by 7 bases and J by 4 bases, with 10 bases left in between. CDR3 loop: CSGSIGTGELFF. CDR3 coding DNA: TGCAGCGGGAGTATTGGCACCGGGGAGCTGTTTTTT.

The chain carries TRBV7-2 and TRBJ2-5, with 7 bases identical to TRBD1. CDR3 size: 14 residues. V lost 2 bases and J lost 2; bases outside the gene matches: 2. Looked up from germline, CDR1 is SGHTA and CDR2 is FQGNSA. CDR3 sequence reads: CASSLMTGQETQYF. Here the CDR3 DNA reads TGTGCCAGCAGCTTAATGACAGGGCAAGAGACCCAGTACTTC.

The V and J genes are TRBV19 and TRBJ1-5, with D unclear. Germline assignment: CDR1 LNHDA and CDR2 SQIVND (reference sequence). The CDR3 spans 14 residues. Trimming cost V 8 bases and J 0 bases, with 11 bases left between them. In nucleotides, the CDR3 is TGTGCCAGTCGGAAGTTGGGTAGCAATCAGCCCCAGCATTTT. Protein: CASRKLGSNQPQHF. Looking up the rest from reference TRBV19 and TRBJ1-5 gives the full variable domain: DGGITQSPKYLFRKEGQNVTLSCEQNLNHDAMYWYRQDPGQGLRLIYYSQIVNDFQKGDIAEGYSVSREKKESFPLTVTSAQKNPTAFYLCASRKLGSNQPQHFGDGTRLSIL.

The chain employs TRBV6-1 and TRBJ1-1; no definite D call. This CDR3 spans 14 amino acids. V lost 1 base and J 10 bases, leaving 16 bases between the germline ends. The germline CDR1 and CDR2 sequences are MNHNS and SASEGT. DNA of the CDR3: TGTGCCAGCAGTGAAGATCCCTGGACGTCATCAGCTTTCTTT. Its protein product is CASSEDPWTSSAFF.

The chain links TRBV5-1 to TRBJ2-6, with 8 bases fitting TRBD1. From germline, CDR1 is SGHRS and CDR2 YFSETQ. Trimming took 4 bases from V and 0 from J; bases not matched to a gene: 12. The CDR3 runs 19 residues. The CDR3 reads CASSPRGRQGSSGANVLTF. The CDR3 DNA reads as TGCGCCAGCAGCCCGAGAGGACGACAGGGGTCCTCTGGGGCCAACGTCCTGACTTTC.

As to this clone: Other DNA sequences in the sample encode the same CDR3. The CDR3 nucleotides are TGTGCCAGCAGCGTAGCGTGGGGATCCTACGAGCAGTACTTC. The encoded protein is CASSVAWGSYEQYF. The V gene is TRBV9, the J gene TRBJ2-7; D call uncertain. The germline V and J ends were trimmed by 0 bases and 1 base, with 8 bases remaining between them. Per germline, CDR1 SGDLS and CDR2 YYNGEE. The CDR3 consists of 14 residues.

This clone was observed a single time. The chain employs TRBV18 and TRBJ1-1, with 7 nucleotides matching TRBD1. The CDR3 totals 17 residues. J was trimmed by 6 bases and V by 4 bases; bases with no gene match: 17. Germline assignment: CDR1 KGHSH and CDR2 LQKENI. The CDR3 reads CASSHRTGESGGPEAFF. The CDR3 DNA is TGTGCCAGCTCACATAGAACAGGGGAGAGTGGAGGCCCTGAAGCTTTCTTT.

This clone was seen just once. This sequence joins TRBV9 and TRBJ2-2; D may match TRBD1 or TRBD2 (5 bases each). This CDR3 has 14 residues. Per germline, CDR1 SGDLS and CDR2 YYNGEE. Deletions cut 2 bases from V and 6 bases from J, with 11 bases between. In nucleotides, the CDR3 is TGTGCCAGCAGCGTGACCGGGACGGCCGGGGAGCTGTTTTTT. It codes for CASSVTGTAGELFF.

In DNA, the CDR3 is TGCGCCAGGACCGGGACTAGCGACCAAGAGACCCAGTACTTC. It translates to CARTGTSDQETQYF. This sequence joins TRBV10-1 and TRBJ2-5; 10 positions match TRBD2. From germline, CDR1 is WNHNN and CDR2 SYGVQD (reference sequence). The CDR3 covers 14 residues. J was trimmed by 0 bases and V by 9 bases; bases with no gene match: 4.

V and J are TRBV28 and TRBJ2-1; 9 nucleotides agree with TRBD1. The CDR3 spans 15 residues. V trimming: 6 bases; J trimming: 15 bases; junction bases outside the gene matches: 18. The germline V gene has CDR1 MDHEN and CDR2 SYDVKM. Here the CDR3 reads CASSAPGQGGIGVFF. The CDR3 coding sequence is TGTGCCAGCAGCGCTCCGGGACAGGGCGGCATAGGTGTGTTCTTC.

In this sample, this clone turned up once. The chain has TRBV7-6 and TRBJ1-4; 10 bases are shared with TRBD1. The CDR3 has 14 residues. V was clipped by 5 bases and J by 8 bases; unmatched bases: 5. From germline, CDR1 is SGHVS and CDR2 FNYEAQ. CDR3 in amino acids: CASSRDRGIEKLFF. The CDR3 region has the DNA TGTGCCAGCAGCCGGGACAGGGGTATAGAAAAACTGTTTTTT.

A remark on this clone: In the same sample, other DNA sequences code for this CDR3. Here the CDR3 reads CASRTSYEQYF. CDR3 nucleotide sequence: TGTGCCAGCAGGACCAGCTACGAGCAGTACTTC. The rearrangement joins TRBV28 to TRBJ2-7; D is uncertain. CDR1 MDHEN and CDR2 SYDVKM come from the germline V gene. The CDR3 runs to 11 residues. Trimming took 6 bases from V and 3 from J, leaving 6 bases between them.

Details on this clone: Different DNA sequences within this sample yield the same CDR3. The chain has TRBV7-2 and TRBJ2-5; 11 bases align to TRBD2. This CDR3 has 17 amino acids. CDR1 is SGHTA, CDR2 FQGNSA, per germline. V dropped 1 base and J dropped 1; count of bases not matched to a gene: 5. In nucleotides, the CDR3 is TGTGCCAGCAGCTTAGTTGGGACTAGCGGACTCCAAGAGACCCAGTACTTC. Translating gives CASSLVGTSGLQETQYF.

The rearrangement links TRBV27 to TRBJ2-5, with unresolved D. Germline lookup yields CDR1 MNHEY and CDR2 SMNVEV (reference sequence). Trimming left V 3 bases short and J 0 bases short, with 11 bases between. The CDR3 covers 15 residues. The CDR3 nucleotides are TGTGCCAGCAGTTTGGACGGTTTGTACCAAGAGACCCAGTACTTC. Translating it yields CASSLDGLYQETQYF.

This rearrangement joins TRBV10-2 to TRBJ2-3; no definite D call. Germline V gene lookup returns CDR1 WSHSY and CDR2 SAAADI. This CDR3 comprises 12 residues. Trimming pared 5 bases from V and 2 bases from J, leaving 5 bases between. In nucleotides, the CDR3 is TGCGCCAGCAGTCAATACACAGATACGCAGTATTTT. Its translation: CASSQYTDTQYF.

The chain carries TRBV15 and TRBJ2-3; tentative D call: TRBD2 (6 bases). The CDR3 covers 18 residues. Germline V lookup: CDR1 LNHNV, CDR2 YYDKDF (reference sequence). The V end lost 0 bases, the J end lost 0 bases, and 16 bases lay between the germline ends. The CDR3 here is CATSRDLGLHTSTDTQYF. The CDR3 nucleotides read TGTGCCACCAGCAGAGATCTGGGACTTCACACTAGCACAGATACGCAGTATTTT. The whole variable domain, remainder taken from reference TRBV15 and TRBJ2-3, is DAMVIQNPRYQVTQFGKPVTLSCSQTLNHNVMYWYQQKSSQAPKLLFHYYDKDFNNEADTPDNFQSRRPNTSFCFLDIRSPGLGDTAMYLCATSRDLGLHTSTDTQYFGPGTRLTVL.

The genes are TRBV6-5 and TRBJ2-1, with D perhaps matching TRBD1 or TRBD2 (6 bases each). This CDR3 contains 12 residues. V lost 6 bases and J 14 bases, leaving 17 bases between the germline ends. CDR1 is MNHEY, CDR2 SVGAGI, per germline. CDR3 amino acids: CASRDRLTGEFF. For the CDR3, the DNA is TGTGCCAGCAGGGACAGACTTACGGGGGAGTTCTTC.

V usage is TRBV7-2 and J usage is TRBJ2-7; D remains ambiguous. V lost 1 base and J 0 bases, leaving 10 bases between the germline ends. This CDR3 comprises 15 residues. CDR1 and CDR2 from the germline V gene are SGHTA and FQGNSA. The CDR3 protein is CASSLGGGTSYEQYF. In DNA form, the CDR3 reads TGTGCCAGCAGCTTAGGAGGCGGTACCTCCTACGAGCAGTACTTC.

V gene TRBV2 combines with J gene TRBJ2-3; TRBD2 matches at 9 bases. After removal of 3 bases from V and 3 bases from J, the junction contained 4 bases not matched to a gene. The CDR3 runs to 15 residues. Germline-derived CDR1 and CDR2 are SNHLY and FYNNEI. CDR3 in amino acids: CASSDGGRATDTQYF. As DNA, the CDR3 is TGTGCCAGCAGTGACGGCGGGAGGGCTACAGATACGCAGTATTTT.